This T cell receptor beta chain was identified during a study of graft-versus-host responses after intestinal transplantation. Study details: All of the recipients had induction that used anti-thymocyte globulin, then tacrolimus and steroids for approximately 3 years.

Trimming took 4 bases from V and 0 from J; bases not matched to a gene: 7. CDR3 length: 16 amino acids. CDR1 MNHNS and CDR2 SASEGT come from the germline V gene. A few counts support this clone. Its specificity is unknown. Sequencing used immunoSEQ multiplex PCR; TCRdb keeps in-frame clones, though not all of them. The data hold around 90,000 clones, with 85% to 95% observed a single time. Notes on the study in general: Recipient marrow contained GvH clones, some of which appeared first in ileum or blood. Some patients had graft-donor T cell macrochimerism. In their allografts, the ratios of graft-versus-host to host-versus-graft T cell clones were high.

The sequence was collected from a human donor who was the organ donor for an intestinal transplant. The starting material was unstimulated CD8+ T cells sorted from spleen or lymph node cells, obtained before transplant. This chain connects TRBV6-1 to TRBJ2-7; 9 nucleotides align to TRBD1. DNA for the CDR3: TGTGCCAGCAGTGTGGGACAGGGACCAGTCTCCTACGAGCAGTACTTC. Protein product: CASSVGQGPVSYEQYF.